This entry lists 8 T cell receptor beta chains sequenced from one sample in a study of vaccination effects on CD4 cells after COVID-19. For these receptors, no antigen is known. TCRdb's table, derived via immunoSEQ multiplex PCR, lists solely in-frame clones and lacks some. In the table there are about 15,000 clones, about four fifths of which are singletons. After expansion with viral peptide pools in the ViraFEST assay, antigen-specific CD4+ T cells were sequenced. Culturing for roughly 9 days preceded CD4+ T cell isolation. This person caught SARS-CoV-2 sometime from March to December 2020, and PCR testing confirmed the infection. Two doses of either BNT162b2 or mRNA-1273 were given to each participant. The material sequenced was CD4+ T cells from PBMCs cultured with SARS-CoV-2 spike peptides, taken after COVID-19 vaccination. The origin of the receptors is a human donor who had a prior SARS-CoV-2 infection.

The rearrangement links TRBV7-2 to TRBJ1-5, with D perhaps matching TRBD1 (5 bases). This CDR3 comprises 19 residues. Trimming took 2 bases from V and 2 from J, leaving 22 bases between them. Germline CDR1 and CDR2: SGHTA and FQGNSA. In nucleotides, the CDR3 is TGTGCCAGCAGCTTATCCAACTGGGGGGGGAGCAGTGGCAATCAGCCCCAGCATTTT. Translation: CASSLSNWGGSSGNQPQHF.

The gene calls are TRBV18 and TRBJ1-2; D call uncertain. The CDR3 is made up of 14 amino acids. Germline CDR1 KGHSH, CDR2 LQKENI. Trimming shortened V by 2 bases and J by 5 bases, and 12 bases separated the two germline ends. DNA of the CDR3: TGTGCCAGCTCACCAGACCTTTCGGGTTATGGCTACACCTTC. It translates to CASSPDLSGYGYTF.

This clone counts as medium-sized. The V call is TRBV9, the J call TRBJ1-2, with D perhaps TRBD1 (6 bases). Germline V gene data show CDR1 as SGDLS and CDR2 as YYNGEE. Trimming shortened V by 0 bases and J by 2 bases, and 11 bases separated the two germline ends. This CDR3 comprises 15 residues. CDR3 sequence reads: CASSVGGGGNYGYTF. In DNA form, the CDR3 reads TGTGCCAGCAGCGTAGGAGGGGGAGGGAACTATGGCTACACCTTC. Drawing the rest from reference TRBV9 and TRBJ1-2, the complete variable domain is DSGVTQTPKHLITATGQRVTLRCSPRSGDLSVYWYQQSLDQGLQFLIQYYNGEERAKGNILERFSAQQFPDLHSELNLSSLELGDSALYFCASSVGGGGNYGYTFGSGTRLTVV.

The chain combines TRBV18 with TRBJ2-2, with TRBD1 matching over 7 bases. The trim removed 2 bases at V and 0 bases at J, leaving 12 bases unmatched. The CDR3 sequence is 19 residues long. Germline CDR1 KGHSH, CDR2 LQKENI. The CDR3: CASSPFVGQVTTNTGELFF. The CDR3 nucleotides are TGTGCCAGCTCACCATTCGTAGGACAGGTCACAACGAACACCGGGGAGCTGTTTTTT.

By frequency in the sample, this clone is medium-sized (0.01 to 0.1%). The chain combines TRBV5-6 with TRBJ1-2; possible D gene TRBD1, 5 bases. The CDR3 is 14 residues long. V was shortened by 0 bases and J by 8 bases, with 14 bases between the two germline ends. The germline V gene has CDR1 SGHDT and CDR2 YYEEEE. This CDR3 reads CASSLETRGWGYTF. CDR3 coding DNA: TGTGCCAGCAGCTTGGAGACGAGGGGTTGGGGCTACACCTTC.

This clone has more than one count but fewer than ten. J is TRBJ1-6 and V is TRBV3-1 (or the pseudogene TRBV3-2), with D possibly being TRBD1 (6 bases). This CDR3 comprises 13 residues. The V gene lost 8 bases and the J gene lost 10 bases, with 15 bases spanning the gap. CDR1 is LGHDT and CDR2 is YNNKEL in the germline V gene (reference sequence). CDR3 coding DNA: TGTGCCAGCTCACAGGGCCCACGGTCACCCCTCCACTTT. Amino acid sequence: CASSQGPRSPLHF.

This chain links TRBV7-9 with TRBJ2-1; perhaps TRBD2 as D (5 bases). CDR1 and CDR2 (germline): SEHNR, FQNEAQ (reference sequence). V was clipped by 5 bases and J by 1 base, with 18 bases between them. The CDR3 has 17 residues. The CDR3 spells CASSPAPGSGSYNEQFF. The CDR3 nucleotides are TGTGCCAGCAGCCCTGCTCCAGGCAGCGGTTCCTACAATGAGCAGTTCTTC.

The genes are TRBV6-5 and TRBJ1-2; D is possibly TRBD1 (6 bases). This CDR3 has 13 amino acids. Germline V gene sequence: CDR1 MNHEY, CDR2 SVGAGI. V was trimmed by 7 bases and J by 13 bases, leaving 22 bases between them. The CDR3 region has the DNA TGTGCCAGCAACCCGGGGACAATCTTACTGGGCACCTTC. Translated, it gives CASNPGTILLGTF.